This note documents a single T cell receptor (beta chain) sequence. Its antigen is currently unknown. The CDR3 has 13 residues. The V end was cut by 1 base, the J end by 8 bases, with 10 bases between. The germline gives CDR1 SGHDN, CDR2 FVKESK. This entry comes from a study of CD8 T cells in ankylosing spondylitis. Study-wide results and limits: There were earlier reports of some motif variants in reactive arthritis synovial fluid and blood. What appeared characteristic of ankylosing spondylitis blood was a TCR beta motif of fewer than ten highly homologous variants. In ankylosing spondylitis patients, matched synovial fluid reportedly showed significant enrichment of disease-linked clones.

Making the TCR beta libraries involved quantitative 5'-RACE with molecular barcodes. Via MiXCR, TCRdb re-called the 5' RACE reads, giving one row per CDR3 protein. The data contain 300,000 to 400,000 distinct CDR3 sequences, approximately 20% of them singletons. Specimen: blood, either unsorted or a sorted T cell fraction (not recorded which). The genes are TRBV14 and TRBJ2-3; D not certain. This clonotype was sampled from a male donor with ankylosing spondylitis. CDR3 in amino acids: CASSQGVWGTQYF. The CDR3 DNA sequence: TGTGCCAGCAGCCAAGGAGTATGGGGTACGCAGTATTTT.